This TCR beta chain emerged from a study of Ad26.COV2.S vaccination and SARS-CoV-2 variants (dated by TCRdb to the early 2020s). Regarding the research as a whole: Vaccine-arm donors came from COV1001, a multicentre, randomized, double-blind, placebo-controlled phase I-IIa trial of Ad26.COV2.S in healthy adults. Ad26.COV2.S was given intramuscularly at 5x10^10 or 1x10^11 viral particles, as a single shot or as two shots 56 days apart. The specificity and breadth of SARS-CoV-2-reactive T cell receptors after Ad26.COV2.S vaccination were assessed by TCRbeta repertoire sequencing. A total of approximately 30 samples were included in the TCR-sequenced set, comprising about 20 Ad26.COV2.S vaccine recipients, 5 placebo recipients and 8 SARS-CoV-2 convalescent individuals. Participants in the trial were split at random into five groups of five each, receiving low-dose or high-dose Ad26.COV2.S once or twice, or else placebo on both occasions. Investigators did not know the trial group allocation while performing experiments and assessing outcomes. Study-wide findings and limitations: The study was not powered to compare responses between vaccine doses or regimens. Substantial breadth of spike-specific CD8+ and CD4+ T cell responses was reported after vaccination. Higher spike-specific TCR breadth was observed in Ad26.COV2.S recipients than in placebo recipients (P = 0.0014). The authors noted that the TCR breadth and depth analyses may have underestimated total T cell responses. Vaccine and placebo recipients had comparable non-spike TCR breadth, which fits with the vaccine containing only spike.

TCRbeta CDR3 regions were sequenced with the immunoSEQ Assay. After extraction, genomic DNA underwent amplification by bias-controlled multiplex PCR, followed by high-throughput sequencing. The study's own analysis went as follows. To quantify the absolute abundance of each unique TCRbeta CDR3 region, sequences were collapsed and filtered. T cell fraction was estimated by normalization of TCRbeta template counts to usable DNA, with usable DNA being measured through amplification of reference genes present in all nucleated cells. Repertoire TCRs were annotated as SARS-CoV-2-specific by exact matching of V gene, CDR3 amino acid sequence and J gene to a known reactive TCR set. MIRA supplied the reference SARS-CoV-2 TCR set, which was filtered for enrichment in COVID-19-positive ImmuneCODE repertoires so that public or cross-reactive TCRs were removed. Using the MIRA antigens, annotated TCRs were further analysed by specific ORF or by position within an ORF. Depth was the summed frequency of annotated unique rearrangements, while breadth was defined as annotated unique rearrangements over total unique productive rearrangements. Two-sided Wilcoxon rank-sum tests were used to compare TCR breadth between groups. The immuneACCESS repertoire file appears here via TCRdb, limited to in-frame rearrangements. These files lack a portion of the clones; in checked studies, under half of the deficit traces to unresolved V genes, and the cause of the others is not known. V and J calls and clone size are as listed in that table; D and trimming were resolved from the DNA. The sample table contains around 400,000 clones; only one count was recorded for approximately 89% of them. Jointly, the top ten make up under 2% of the sample.

Interpreted using the paper, the treatment or condition label stands for: over 15 received Ad26.COV2.S at low or high dose, single or two shots; 5 received placebo; per-sample allocation not given. Repertoires of vaccine and placebo recipients were sequenced from samples taken on day 63 after the first injection. Between 29 July and 7 August 2020, Cohort 1b enrolled some 25 adults aged 18-55 years at one site in Boston, USA. Ad26.COV2.S consisted of a replication-incompetent adenovirus type 26 vector by which a prefusion-stabilized SARS-CoV-2 spike protein from the original Wuhan strain was expressed. About this clone: Its cognate antigen has yet to be identified. No base qualities exist here, and no much larger clone lies one base off it.

Between the V and J ends, shortened by 9 bases and 2 bases respectively, the junction contains 14 bases. The cysteine opens and the phenylalanine closes a CDR3 of 13 amino acids. The entry retains the CDR3 DNA only, 39 bases that are in frame from base 1. According to the germline V gene (reference sequence), CDR1 reads LNHDA and CDR2 reads SQIVND. The chain was built from TRBV19 and TRBJ2-7; no D gene call is confident. Sequencing used peripheral blood, obtained in a trial of Ad26.COV2.S vaccine versus placebo. The clonotype comes from a person aged 18 to 65 who received the Ad26.COV2.S COVID-19 vaccine or a placebo. The CDR3 protein is CASARYRAYEQYF. In nucleotide form, the sequence is TGTGCCAGCGCCCGGTACCGAGCCTACGAGCAGTACTTC.